This T cell receptor beta chain emerged from a study of T-cell reconstitution after alpha-beta-depleted transplantation in children. Unique molecular identifiers were used to barcode this TCRbeta library. TCRdb re-derived calls from the PCR reads in MiXCR, one entry per CDR3 protein. The sample holds roughly 500,000 distinct CDR3 sequences; around a third are singletons and the top ten take around 2.3%. Trimming shortened V by 6 bases and J by 2 bases, and 14 bases separated the two germline ends. Germline V gene lookup returns CDR1 SQVTM and CDR2 ANQGSEA. CDR3 length: 13 residues. Sequenced material: PBMCs from the stem cell graft donor, taken from the stem cell graft. The genes are TRBV29-1 and TRBJ2-7; D is uncertain. This receptor was identified in a human donor who donated a stem cell graft to a child with aplastic anemia. The CDR3: CSVKGGQPYEQYF. CDR3 coding DNA: TGCAGCGTCAAAGGTGGGCAGCCCTACGAGCAGTACTTC.